This is a list of T cell receptor beta chains from one sample in a study of T cells in lung cancer brain metastases. Using immunoSEQ multiplex PCR, the repertoire was profiled, and TCRdb retains in-frame clones only, with some absent. The sample records 4,000 to 5,500 clones, 70% to 90% being singletons. Sample: tumor tissue from the primary lung tumor. Source of these receptors: a woman aged 45-60 years with non-small cell lung cancer. Each CDR3 is given with its conserved first and last residue. D genes are given only for firm matches. Clone size is not always given. Where it is, it says once, few, many or a class for expanded clones.

v_call	d_call	j_call	clone_size	cdr3_nt	cdr3_aa
TRBV18	TRBD1	TRBJ2-2	-	TGTGCCAGCTCTCTTAGACAGGGGCTGTATACCGGGGAGCTGTTTTTT	CASSLRQGLYTGELFF
TRBV5-1	-	TRBJ1-1	-	TGCGCCAGCAGCCCAATGACAGCAGTCACTGAAGCTTTCTTT	CASSPMTAVTEAFF
TRBV6-4	TRBD1	TRBJ1-2	-	TGTGCCAGTAGTGACTCGGGGCAGGGGGCGGGCTATGGCTACACCTTC	CASSDSGQGAGYGYTF
TRBV6-1	TRBD1	TRBJ1-2	once	TGTGCCAGCAGTGAGCAGGACAGGGGACCCTATGGCTACACCTTC	CASSEQDRGPYGYTF
TRBV5-1	TRBD1	TRBJ2-1	few	TGCGCCAGCAGCTTCGGGACAGGAGACAATGAGCAGTTCTTC	CASSFGTGDNEQFF
TRBV25-1	TRBD2	TRBJ2-3	-	TGTGCCAGCAGTGACTCAGCGGGACTAGCGCATACGCAGTATTTT	CASSDSAGLAHTQYF
TRBV29-1	-	TRBJ1-1	-	TGCAGCGCCCAATGGGCAGGGAAAGCTTTCTTT	CSAQWAGKAFF
TRBV11-2	-	TRBJ2-2	-	TGTGCCAGCAGCCAAAGCAACACCGGGGAGCTGTTTTTT	CASSQSNTGELFF
TRBV29-1	-	TRBJ1-1	-	TGCAGCGTTGTGGCAGGGTGGATCACTAAAGCTTTCTTT	CSVVAGWITKAFF
TRBV5-4	TRBD1	TRBJ2-1	-	TGTGCCAGCAGTAAGACAGGGGGGGGATACAATGAGCAGTTCTTC	CASSKTGGGYNEQFF
TRBV18	-	TRBJ1-5	-	TGTGCCAGCTCACCCGGACCCGATTCGGGGCCCCAGCATTTT	CASSPGPDSGPQHF
TRBV5-1	-	TRBJ2-1	few	TGCGCCAGCAGCTCCGGACAGTCATACAATGAGCAGTTCTTC	CASSSGQSYNEQFF
TRBV7-9	-	TRBJ1-4	-	TGTGCCAGCAGCTTAGCTGATCAGGGCACGAGAGAAAAACTGTTTTTT	CASSLADQGTREKLFF
TRBV6-6	-	TRBJ1-2	-	TGTGCCACCAGGGGCCCTCGAGGCTACACCTTC	CATRGPRGYTF
TRBV6-6	-	TRBJ1-2	-	TGTGCCAGCAGCCCAGGTGACTATGGCTACACCTTC	CASSPGDYGYTF
TRBV2	TRBD1	TRBJ1-5	-	TGTGCCAGCAGGGGACAGGGAGTAAATCAGCCCCAGCATTTT	CASRGQGVNQPQHF
TRBV27	-	TRBJ1-4	-	TGTGCCAGCAGTTTCAGACGGACACAAAATGAAAAACTGTTTTTT	CASSFRRTQNEKLFF
TRBV11-3	-	TRBJ2-1	-	TGTGCCAGCAGCTTAGAACAGGGCGCTTACAATGAGCAGTTCTTC	CASSLEQGAYNEQFF
TRBV15	-	TRBJ1-5	-	TGTGCCACCAGCAGAGAAGCCACCGAGCCCCAGCATTTT	CATSREATEPQHF